This is a list of T cell receptor beta chains from one sample in a study of OX40 agonist ivuxolimab in advanced cancers. Data came from immunoSEQ multiplex PCR; TCRdb stores just in-frame clones and leaves some out. Of 90,000 to 100,000 clones listed, 89% are singletons. The sequencing used CD4+ or CD8+ T cells sorted from blood, collected in a trial of the OX40 agonist ivuxolimab. The receptors stem from an adult with an advanced solid tumor such as melanoma, head and neck, liver or kidney cancer. Both conserved end residues are part of each CDR3. The D gene is left open where the match is weak. Size is stated for part of the rows, as once, few or many counts, or as a class when the clone is expanded.

abundance: NA; v_gene: TRBV7-8; j_gene: TRBJ1-2; d_gene: TRBD1; CDR3nt: TGTGCCAGCAGCATGGGACAGGGTAACTATGGCTACACCTTC; CDR3aa: CASSMGQGNYGYTF
abundance: NA; v_gene: TRBV5-8; j_gene: TRBJ1-2; d_gene: NA; CDR3nt: TGTGCCAGCAGACACATCAGGGTTGTGGGCTACACCTTC; CDR3aa: CASRHIRVVGYTF
abundance: NA; v_gene: TRBV18; j_gene: TRBJ1-4; d_gene: NA; CDR3nt: TGTGCCAGCTCAGCTCGGGGGGAAACCGGTAATGAAAAACTGTTTTTT; CDR3aa: CASSARGETGNEKLFF
abundance: NA; v_gene: TRBV10-3; j_gene: TRBJ1-5; d_gene: TRBD1; CDR3nt: TGTGCCATCAGTGAGTTCCTTTCATCGGGACAGGGGGATCAGCCCCAGCATTTT; CDR3aa: CAISEFLSSGQGDQPQHF
abundance: few; v_gene: TRBV5-1; j_gene: TRBJ2-1; d_gene: TRBD2; CDR3nt: TGCGCCAGCAGTCCCAGCGGGAGGGCCTTGCAGTTCTTC; CDR3aa: CASSPSGRALQFF
abundance: NA; v_gene: TRBV5-1; j_gene: TRBJ2-7; d_gene: TRBD1; CDR3nt: TGCGCCAGCAGCCCTGGACAGGGTGCCTACGAGCAGTACTTC; CDR3aa: CASSPGQGAYEQYF
abundance: NA; v_gene: TRBV14; j_gene: TRBJ1-6; d_gene: NA; CDR3nt: TGTGCCAGCAGGAAAGAGCCCTATAATTCACCCCTCCACTTT; CDR3aa: CASRKEPYNSPLHF
abundance: NA; v_gene: TRBV19; j_gene: TRBJ2-6; d_gene: NA; CDR3nt: TGTGCCAGTAGTGGGGGCGCTGGGGCCAACGTCCTGACTTTC; CDR3aa: CASSGGAGANVLTF
abundance: NA; v_gene: TRBV7-2; j_gene: TRBJ1-3; d_gene: NA; CDR3nt: TGTGCCAGCAGCTTAACTCCGGGGGCTGGAAACACCATATATTTT; CDR3aa: CASSLTPGAGNTIYF
abundance: NA; v_gene: TRBV9; j_gene: TRBJ2-1; d_gene: NA; CDR3nt: TGTGCCAGCAGCGTAAACGCTGGGGGGTACAATGAGCAGTTCTTC; CDR3aa: CASSVNAGGYNEQFF
abundance: NA; v_gene: TRBV29-1; j_gene: TRBJ1-1; d_gene: NA; CDR3nt: TGCAGCGTCGCGGTAGGAAATGGCGGCACTGAAGCTTTCTTT; CDR3aa: CSVAVGNGGTEAFF
abundance: few; v_gene: TRBV18; j_gene: TRBJ1-3; d_gene: TRBD1; CDR3nt: TGTGCCAGCTCACCGACCGGGACAGGGGATGGAAACACCATATATTTT; CDR3aa: CASSPTGTGDGNTIYF
abundance: NA; v_gene: TRBV20-1; j_gene: TRBJ2-1; d_gene: NA; CDR3nt: TGCAGTGCTAGACCGGACAATGAGCAGTTCTTC; CDR3aa: CSARPDNEQFF
abundance: NA; v_gene: TRBV4-3; j_gene: TRBJ1-1; d_gene: TRBD1; CDR3nt: TGCGCCAGCAGCCAAGATTTGCCCCTGCCCGACAGGGGGCGGAGGAACACTGAAGCTTTCTTT; CDR3aa: CASSQDLPLPDRGRRNTEAFF
abundance: NA; v_gene: TRBV7-8; j_gene: TRBJ1-2; d_gene: NA; CDR3nt: TGTGCCAGCAGCTTAGGGGGTAGCTATGGCTACACCTTC; CDR3aa: CASSLGGSYGYTF
abundance: NA; v_gene: TRBV29-1; j_gene: TRBJ1-4; d_gene: TRBD1; CDR3nt: TGCAGCGTGGGACAGGGGACTAATGAAAAACTGTTTTTT; CDR3aa: CSVGQGTNEKLFF
abundance: NA; v_gene: TRBV12-5; j_gene: TRBJ2-3; d_gene: TRBD2; CDR3nt: TGTGCTAGTGGTTTAGCGGGGGGGGATACGCAGTATTTT; CDR3aa: CASGLAGGDTQYF
abundance: NA; v_gene: TRBV7-2; j_gene: TRBJ2-3; d_gene: NA; CDR3nt: TGTGCCAGCAGCTTAGAACCGCAGAATACGCAGTATTTT; CDR3aa: CASSLEPQNTQYF
abundance: NA; v_gene: TRBV7-9; j_gene: TRBJ2-3; d_gene: NA; CDR3nt: TGTGCCAGCAGCTTCTCTAGCAGCACAGATACGCAGTATTTT; CDR3aa: CASSFSSSTDTQYF
abundance: NA; v_gene: TRBV7-8; j_gene: TRBJ2-1; d_gene: TRBD2; CDR3nt: TGTGCCAGCAGCTTAATTTCGACTAGCGGGTCGAATGAGCAGTTCTTC; CDR3aa: CASSLISTSGSNEQFF
abundance: NA; v_gene: TRBV11-3; j_gene: TRBJ2-5; d_gene: NA; CDR3nt: TGTGCCAGCAGTTATCCTCAAGGGACCCAGTACTTC; CDR3aa: CASSYPQGTQYF
abundance: NA; v_gene: TRBV30; j_gene: TRBJ1-1; d_gene: NA; CDR3nt: TGTGCCTGGAGTGTAAAATACGTGACTGAAGCTTTCTTT; CDR3aa: CAWSVKYVTEAFF
abundance: NA; v_gene: TRBV7-8; j_gene: TRBJ1-2; d_gene: NA; CDR3nt: TGTGCCAGCAGCCCCGGGGACATCGTCATCCGCTATGGCTACACCTTC; CDR3aa: CASSPGDIVIRYGYTF
abundance: NA; v_gene: TRBV9; j_gene: TRBJ1-1; d_gene: TRBD1; CDR3nt: TGTGCCAGCAACCTACAGGGGGACACTGAAGCTTTCTTT; CDR3aa: CASNLQGDTEAFF
abundance: NA; v_gene: TRBV18; j_gene: TRBJ1-1; d_gene: NA; CDR3nt: TGTGCCAGCTCACTCACAGACACTGAAGCTTTCTTT; CDR3aa: CASSLTDTEAFF
abundance: NA; v_gene: TRBV2; j_gene: TRBJ2-1; d_gene: TRBD2; CDR3nt: TGTGCCAGCAGACACCACCCGGGACTAGTTCAAAATGAGCAGTTCTTC; CDR3aa: CASRHHPGLVQNEQFF